This is a list of T cell receptor beta chains from one sample in a study of identifying expanded T cells in peripheral blood. Sequencing used immunoSEQ multiplex PCR; TCRdb keeps in-frame clones, though not all of them. Of 100,000 to 150,000 clones in the sample, 75% to 90% were seen once. The sequenced material came from blood. Receptor source: a person aged 18 to 70 in good health. Each CDR3 is given with its conserved first and last residue. Each record gives: V gene, J gene, CDR3 length, clone size, D gene, CDR3 protein, CDR3 DNA. The D gene is left open where the match is weak. Clone size is not always given. Where it is, it says once, few, many or a class for expanded clones.

>TRBV6-5|TRBJ1-2|14|once|TRBD1
CASSRTRTGYGYTF
TGTGCCAGCAGTCGGACCAGGACAGGCTATGGCTACACCTTC
>TRBV4-3|TRBJ2-3|15|.|.
CASSQDGRGGNTQYF
TGCGCCAGCAGCCAAGATGGCAGGGGGGGAAATACGCAGTATTTT
>TRBV12-5|TRBJ1-3|11|.|.
CASGNTNTIYF
TGTGCTAGTGGCAATACTAACACCATATATTTT
>TRBV7-2|TRBJ1-4|15|.|.
CASSLQPGPNEKLFF
TGTGCCAGCAGCTTACAGCCGGGCCCTAATGAAAAACTGTTTTTT
>TRBV5-1|TRBJ2-3|15|.|.
CASSLPGRRGDTQYF
TGCGCCAGCAGCCTTCCAGGGAGACGAGGGGATACGCAGTATTTT
>TRBV4-3|TRBJ2-2|21|.|.
CASSQSNWFRGNGRGTGELFF
TGCGCCAGCAGCCAAAGCAATTGGTTCCGGGGCAACGGAAGGGGCACCGGGGAGCTGTTTTTT
>TRBV18|TRBJ2-5|12|.|.
CASSPLGETQYF
TGTGCCAGCTCACCACTGGGAGAGACCCAGTACTTC
>TRBV30|TRBJ2-7|14|once|.
CAWGGEGFSYEQYF
TGTGCCTGGGGCGGTGAGGGCTTCTCCTACGAGCAGTACTTC
>TRBV11-2|TRBJ1-1|12|.|.
CASSSQGLEAFF
TGTGCCAGCAGCTCACAGGGCCTTGAAGCTTTCTTT
>TRBV6-6|TRBJ1-2|13|.|.
CASIEDSYYGYTF
TGTGCCAGCATAGAGGACAGCTACTATGGCTACACCTTC
>TRBV7-9|TRBJ1-3|15|.|.
CASSSQHAAGNTIYF
TGTGCCAGCAGCTCCCAACATGCTGCTGGAAACACCATATATTTT
>TRBV18|TRBJ1-3|16|.|TRBD1
CASSLSGTDSGNTIYF
TGTGCCAGCTCACTCTCCGGGACAGACTCTGGAAACACCATATATTTT
>TRBV5-1|TRBJ1-1|13|.|.
CASSSLPGQEAFF
TGCGCCAGCAGCTCCCTCCCTGGACAAGAAGCTTTCTTT
>TRBV14|TRBJ2-1|16|.|.
CASSLPLGDLNNEQFF
TGTGCCAGCAGCCTCCCTCTGGGGGACCTCAACAATGAGCAGTTCTTC
>TRBV21-1|TRBJ2-5|14|.|.
CASGAQGFRETQYF
TGTGCCAGCGGTGCCCAGGGGTTTCGAGAGACCCAGTACTTC
>TRBV9|TRBJ1-5|15|.|.
CASSPRSGREQPQHF
TGTGCCAGCAGCCCCCGGAGCGGCAGGGAACAGCCCCAGCATTTT
>TRBV30|TRBJ1-2|12|.|.
CAWIRPGYGYTF
TGTGCCTGGATTCGACCGGGATATGGCTACACCTTC
>TRBV19|TRBJ2-2|12|few|.
CASSRLAGELFF
TGTGCCAGTAGTAGACTAGCCGGGGAGCTGTTTTTT
>TRBV18|TRBJ1-5|13|.|.
CASSPSRNQPQHF
TGTGCCAGCTCACCGTCACGGAATCAGCCCCAGCATTTT
>TRBV25-1|TRBJ1-2|17|.|.
CASNSSPPGLRDYGYTF
TGTGCCAGCAATTCCTCACCCCCGGGACTGAGGGACTATGGCTACACCTTC
>TRBV6-1|TRBJ1-5|14|.|.
CASSDVQGNQPQHF
TGTGCCAGCAGTGATGTTCAGGGCAATCAGCCCCAGCATTTT
>TRBV10-3|TRBJ1-1|14|once|.
CAIRTTQEAPEAFF
TGTGCCATCAGGACGACACAAGAGGCCCCTGAAGCTTTCTTT
>TRBV6-1|TRBJ1-5|16|few|TRBD1
CASSESAGQGNQPQHF
TGTGCCAGCAGTGAAAGTGCGGGACAGGGGAATCAGCCCCAGCATTTT
>TRBV6-6|TRBJ1-2|14|.|.
CASSSLTGMGPYTF
TGTGCCAGCAGTTCCCTAACAGGGATGGGTCCTTACACCTTC
>TRBV6-1|TRBJ1-5|15|many|.
CASSVDRYGNQPQHF
TGTGCCAGCAGCGTTGACAGGTATGGCAATCAGCCCCAGCATTTT
>TRBV6-5|TRBJ1-2|13|.|.
CASTPGGSGGYTF
TGTGCCAGCACCCCCGGTGGGTCCGGGGGCTACACCTTC
>TRBV6-1|TRBJ2-1|15|.|TRBD2
CASTTLAGGGDEQFF
TGTGCCAGCACCACTCTAGCGGGGGGGGGCGATGAGCAGTTCTTC
>TRBV21-1|TRBJ1-2|16|.|.
CASSKVRPCRHYGYTF
TGTGCCAGCAGCAAAGTCCGGCCTTGCCGGCACTATGGCTACACCTTC
>TRBV9|TRBJ2-1|16|.|.
CASSESPRGSYNEQFF
TGTGCCAGCAGCGAATCACCTCGCGGCTCCTACAATGAGCAGTTCTTC
>TRBV11-2|TRBJ2-2|14|.|.
CASSLTTGPGELFF
TGTGCCAGCAGCCTCACCACAGGGCCCGGGGAGCTGTTTTTT
>TRBV7-9|TRBJ2-6|19|.|TRBD2
CASSTTVVAGGSGANVLTF
TGTGCCAGCAGCACGACGGTGGTAGCGGGGGGATCTGGGGCCAACGTCCTGACTTTC
>TRBV7-9|TRBJ1-2|13|.|.
CASSNRDSSGYTF
TGTGCCAGCAGCAACAGGGATAGCAGTGGCTACACCTTC